A selection of T cell receptor beta chains follows, all from one sample in a study of Ad26.COV2.S vaccination and SARS-CoV-2 variants. Sequencing used immunoSEQ multiplex PCR; TCRdb keeps in-frame clones, though not all of them. The sample includes some 390,000 clones, over 75% of them seen just once. The material was peripheral blood, obtained in a trial of Ad26.COV2.S vaccine versus placebo. The receptors shown here come from a person aged 18 to 65 who received the Ad26.COV2.S COVID-19 vaccine or a placebo. Each CDR3 is given without its conserved first and last residue. A D gene is named only where the DNA matches it firmly.

d_gene	v_gene	j_gene	CDR3aa
.	TRBV28	TRBJ2-1	ASSRDSYNEQF
.	TRBV7-8	TRBJ2-7	ASSPQTGFIDEQY
TRBD1	TRBV28	TRBJ2-1	ASSLLQGANEQF
.	TRBV4-2	TRBJ2-6	ASSQRELPFSGANVLT
.	TRBV28	TRBJ1-1	ASSLNGEIAF
TRBD1	TRBV6-5	TRBJ1-5	ASEEQGGYQPQH
TRBD1	TRBV28	TRBJ1-2	ASSLWGTGLNYGYT
.	TRBV6-5	TRBJ2-7	ASSYSTGEWSYEQY
.	TRBV18	TRBJ1-1	ASSPGQHTEAF
.	TRBV19	TRBJ1-5	ASSIVSPTQPQH
TRBD1	TRBV6-6	TRBJ2-5	ASRTGQGAETQY
TRBD2	TRBV7-9	TRBJ2-2	ASSLVAAGTGELF
.	TRBV12-3/TRBV12-4	TRBJ1-1	ASSLGQFTEAF
TRBD1	TRBV6-5	TRBJ1-1	ASRQGAEAF
.	TRBV19	TRBJ1-4	ASRKNREEKLF
.	TRBV18	TRBJ2-7	ASSPPPGTSYEQY
TRBD2	TRBV11-2	TRBJ2-5	ASSSGRGLQETQY
TRBD1	TRBV7-2	TRBJ2-5	ASSPTGLETQY
.	TRBV7-9	TRBJ1-1	ASSFRGDWAEAF
.	TRBV3-1/TRBV3-2	TRBJ2-7	ASSQVQKQY
.	TRBV6-1	TRBJ2-3	ASSEAPSPTDTQY
.	TRBV10-1	TRBJ1-2	ATRGWWRESGDIYGYT
TRBD1	TRBV7-2	TRBJ2-2	ASSFGTGGSGELF
.	TRBV6-5	TRBJ1-5	ASRGQPNQPQH
TRBD2	TRBV5-4	TRBJ2-7	ASSLDSGIYEQY
TRBD2	TRBV2	TRBJ2-7	ASRTGRREEQY
TRBD2	TRBV30	TRBJ2-7	AWSTGLAGDDEQY
.	TRBV15	TRBJ2-4	ATSTRTSGPVAKNIQY
.	TRBV28	TRBJ2-5	ASSFGTIGETQY
.	TRBV30	TRBJ1-1	AWGQYMNTEAF
.	TRBV19	TRBJ2-7	ASSTNSGYEQY
.	TRBV7-8	TRBJ1-2	ASSLGPTGYGYT
.	TRBV12-3/TRBV12-4	TRBJ2-5	ASSAPGLETQY
.	TRBV29-1	TRBJ1-4	SVRTVRSEKLF
.	TRBV9	TRBJ2-3	ASSVALDTQY
.	TRBV5-1	TRBJ2-2	ASSSRWGTTGELF
.	TRBV5-4	TRBJ2-7	ASSGDSYEQY
.	TRBV9	TRBJ2-7	ASSIQGGEQY
TRBD2	TRBV19	TRBJ2-7	ASSIAAGVYEQY
.	TRBV19	TRBJ2-7	ASSISPGSRRQY
TRBD2	TRBV4-2	TRBJ2-1	ASSQVGTSGYNEQF
.	TRBV19	TRBJ1-5	ASSILGVDQPQH
TRBD2	TRBV18	TRBJ2-5	ASSSPSGPQTQY
TRBD2	TRBV28	TRBJ2-7	ASRGTRGYEQY
TRBD1	TRBV11-2	TRBJ1-2	ASSPGGLANYGYT
.	TRBV28	TRBJ2-1	ASSFSGQINEQF
TRBD1	TRBV29-1	TRBJ1-1	SVGGGTGEMMNTEAF
.	TRBV5-5	TRBJ2-5	ASSLGGVIETQY
TRBD2	TRBV7-6	TRBJ2-1	ASSLSSGRTYNEQF
.	TRBV4-3	TRBJ2-6	ASSQDSAAGANVLT
.	TRBV7-2	TRBJ2-1	ASSPGVRDEQF
.	TRBV5-1	TRBJ2-1	ASSLDGVPYNEQF
TRBD1	TRBV7-2	TRBJ1-1	ASSVGQGKGTEAF
TRBD2	TRBV5-4	TRBJ2-7	ASRRAGGFYEQY